The 30 T cell receptor beta chains listed next were all sequenced from one sample in a study of cytomegalovirus exposure and HLA in healthy donors. Vbeta (60) and Jbeta (13) primers were used in the PCR. Assay: immunoSEQ multiplex PCR; the TCRdb copy retains only in-frame clones and omits some. The sample has about 160,000 clones, around 85% seen once. Sequencing was done on a sample of PBMCs. These receptor sequences come from a woman in her 30s in good health and CMV-seronegative.

The chain uses TRBV6-6 and TRBJ2-5; 7 positions agree with TRBD1. CDR3 size: 15 residues. Germline CDR1 and CDR2: MNHNY and SVGAGI (reference sequence). V lost 6 bases, J lost 4 bases, and 11 bases stayed unmatched. DNA for the CDR3: TGTGCCAGCAGCCTATTGACAGGGTCGGGAGAGACCCAGTACTTC. It translates to CASSLLTGSGETQYF.

The rearrangement uses TRBV4-3 and TRBJ2-5, with 7 bases lining up with TRBD1. Germline V CDR1 and CDR2: LGHNA, YSLEER. V lost 5 bases to trimming and J lost 5 bases; unmatched junction nucleotides: 11. The CDR3 runs to 15 residues. The CDR3 DNA reads as TGCGCCAGCAGCGTCCTTGGACAGGCCGGGGAGACCCAGTACTTC. Its translation is CASSVLGQAGETQYF.

The CDR3: CASVVTGRNTEAFF. CDR3 sequence (DNA): TGTGCCAGCGTCGTTACAGGGAGGAACACTGAAGCTTTCTTT. The rearrangement joins TRBV6-1 to TRBJ1-1, with D possibly being TRBD1 (6 bases). The V end lost 8 bases, the J end lost 1 base, and 14 bases lay between the germline ends. CDR1 is MNHNS and CDR2 is SASEGT in the germline V gene. CDR3 length: 14 amino acids.

The CDR3 region is CASSLPGQGNYEQYF. In DNA form, the CDR3 reads TGTGCCAGCAGCTTGCCCGGACAGGGTAACTACGAGCAGTACTTC. This chain links TRBV5-6 with TRBJ2-5, with TRBD1 matching over 8 bases. The J call may not be correct, given that the DNA end is closer to TRBJ2-7. Germline CDR1 is SGHDT and CDR2 is YYEEEE. The CDR3 totals 15 residues.

This sequence joins TRBV19 and TRBJ2-3, with no clear D. The CDR3 runs 17 residues. Trimming pared 6 bases from V and 0 bases from J, leaving 19 bases between. Looked up from germline, CDR1 is LNHDA and CDR2 is SQIVND (reference sequence). CDR3 region: CASSNGNSGPSTDTQYF. The CDR3 DNA reads as TGTGCCAGTAGCAATGGCAACTCGGGTCCTAGCACAGATACGCAGTATTTT.

The chain uses TRBV9 and TRBJ2-6, with D unresolved. The V and J ends lost 4 bases and 4 bases respectively, with 6 bases between them. The length of the CDR3 is 13 residues. Germline assignment: CDR1 SGDLS and CDR2 YYNGEE. CDR3 DNA: TGTGCCAGCAGCCTGAGAGGGGCCAACGTCCTGACTTTC. Protein sequence: CASSLRGANVLTF.

This clone showed up just once. The chain recombines TRBV4-3 with TRBJ1-5; 7 bases map to TRBD1. The germline V gene encodes CDR1 LGHNA and CDR2 YSLEER. The CDR3 extends over 16 amino acids. V shed 0 bases, J shed 6 bases, and the junction held 8 bases outside the gene matches. The CDR3 protein is CASSQDRSGGIQPQHF. CDR3 DNA: TGCGCCAGCAGCCAAGATAGGTCAGGGGGGATTCAGCCCCAGCATTTT.

A note on this clone: Other nucleotide sequences from this sample produce the same CDR3. J is TRBJ1-6 and V is TRBV9, with 7 bases lining up with TRBD1. From germline, CDR1 is SGDLS and CDR2 YYNGEE. This CDR3 is built from 16 residues. The V gene end was trimmed by 2 bases and the J gene end by 0 bases; junction bases not matched to a gene: 2. The CDR3: CASSVGQISYNSPLHF. Here the CDR3 DNA reads TGTGCCAGCAGCGTGGGACAGATCTCCTATAATTCACCCCTCCACTTT.

This rearrangement joins TRBV2 to TRBJ2-3; 7 bases are shared with TRBD2. Looked up from germline, CDR1 is SNHLY and CDR2 is FYNNEI. Trimming took 7 bases from V and 1 from J; bases not matched to a gene: 2. This CDR3 is 13 amino acids long. DNA of the CDR3: TGTGCCAGCAACCGGGAGGGCACAGATACGCAGTATTTT. This gives the protein CASNREGTDTQYF.

Concerning this clone: Other DNA sequences in the same sample also yield this CDR3. The J gene is TRBJ1-5, the V gene TRBV27, with unresolved D. This CDR3 has 14 residues. Trimming took off 2 bases at V and 6 bases at J, with 11 bases between the two ends. Germline loops: CDR1 MNHEY, CDR2 SMNVEV (reference sequence). The CDR3 protein is CASSLAGGGQPQHF. The CDR3 bases are TGTGCCAGCAGTTTAGCAGGAGGCGGTCAGCCCCAGCATTTT.

The CDR3 region has the DNA TGCGCCAGCAGCTTGGACGGGGGGCAGTTCTTC. Translation gives CASSLDGGQFF. The chain uses TRBV5-1 and TRBJ2-1, with D maybe TRBD2 (6 bases). There are 11 residues in the CDR3. With 0 bases removed from V and 12 bases from J, the gap between germline ends came to 7 bases. CDR1 is SGHRS and CDR2 is YFSETQ in the germline V gene. The whole variable domain, filled in from reference TRBV5-1 and TRBJ2-1, reads KAGVTQTPRYLIKTRGQQVTLSCSPISGHRSVSWYQQTPGQGLQFLFEYFSETQRNKGNFPGRFSGRQFSNSRSEMNVSTLELGDSALYLCASSLDGGQFFGPGTRLTVL.

V is TRBV7-9 and J is TRBJ2-1; the match to TRBD2 covers 7 bases. Germline-derived CDR1 and CDR2 are SEHNR and FQNEAQ (reference sequence). V dropped 5 bases and J dropped 1; count of bases not matched to a gene: 8. The CDR3 has 16 amino acids. The DNA for the CDR3 is TGTGCCAGCAGCCCTGGTATGGGAGGGTCCTACAATGAGCAGTTCTTC. Protein sequence: CASSPGMGGSYNEQFF.

This clone was observed a few times. V gene TRBV6-5 combines with J gene TRBJ2-7, with TRBD1 matching over 11 bases. Germline CDR1 MNHEY, CDR2 SVGAGI. This CDR3 comprises 15 residues. After removal of 4 bases from V and 2 bases from J, the junction contained 4 bases not matched to a gene. The CDR3 sequence is CASSSGTGGTYEQYF. The CDR3 bases are TGTGCCAGCAGTTCCGGGACAGGGGGGACCTACGAGCAGTACTTC.

This clone showed up just a few times. The V gene is TRBV10-2, the J gene TRBJ2-1; D is undetermined. V lost 4 bases to trimming and J lost 9 bases, with 7 bases between them. Germline V CDR1 and CDR2: WSHSY, SAAADI. This CDR3 has 11 residues. The CDR3 sequence is CASSVRGEQFF. Here the CDR3 DNA reads TGCGCCAGCAGTGTACGAGGTGAGCAGTTCTTC.

Only one count was recorded for this clone. The chain uses TRBV28 and TRBJ2-7, with D possibly being TRBD2 (5 bases). Germline lookup yields CDR1 MDHEN and CDR2 SYDVKM. V lost 7 bases and J lost 0, with 10 bases in between. The CDR3 contains 13 residues. The CDR3 reads CASNLAHSYEQYF. CDR3 DNA sequence: TGTGCCAGCAATCTAGCCCACTCCTACGAGCAGTACTTC.

Here the CDR3 reads CASSEARGPYEQYF. CDR3 in DNA: TGTGCCAGCAGTGAAGCGAGGGGGCCCTACGAGCAGTACTTC. This rearrangement joins TRBV6-1 to TRBJ2-7; TRBD1 matches 7 bases. Trimming took 0 bases from V and 2 from J; bases not matched to a gene: 1. This CDR3 spans 14 amino acids. Per the germline V gene, CDR1 is MNHNS and CDR2 is SASEGT.

This clone came up once. The rearrangement links TRBV18 to TRBJ1-5; a possible D gene is TRBD1 (5 bases). The V end lost 3 bases, the J end lost 3 bases, and 9 bases lay between the germline ends. Germline V gene sequence: CDR1 KGHSH, CDR2 LQKENI. The CDR3 runs 14 residues. CDR3 loop: CASSPAGTNQPQHF. CDR3 bases: TGTGCCAGCTCACCCGCGGGGACCAATCAGCCCCAGCATTTT.

On this clone itself: Other DNA variants within this sample encode the same CDR3. This rearrangement joins TRBV27 to TRBJ2-3, with 10 bases matching TRBD1. Germline values: CDR1 MNHEY, CDR2 SMNVEV (reference sequence). The junction had 1 base not matched to a gene; V was cut back by 2 bases and J by 2 bases. This CDR3 has 15 residues. CDR3 sequence: CASSLGQGDTDTQYF. CDR3 sequence (DNA): TGTGCCAGCAGTTTAGGACAGGGGGACACAGATACGCAGTATTTT.

This clone was picked up one time. The chain uses TRBV5-4 and TRBJ1-2, with TRBD1 identical over 9 bases. The CDR3 has 14 residues. CDR1 is SGHNT, CDR2 YYREEE, per germline (reference sequence). J was trimmed by 4 bases and V by 3 bases; bases with no gene match: 4. For the CDR3, the DNA is TGTGCCAGCAGCTCCGGGACAGGGACCTATGGCTACACCTTC. Translating it yields CASSSGTGTYGYTF. Full variable domain (remainder filled in from reference TRBV5-4 and TRBJ1-2): ETGVTQSPTHLIKTRGQQVTLRCSSQSGHNTVSWYQQALGQGPQFIFQYYREEENGRGNFPPRFSGLQFPNYSSELNVNALELDDSALYLCASSSGTGTYGYTFGSGTRLTVV.

The chain couples TRBV5-5 to TRBJ1-1; D gene uncertain. CDR3 length equals 14 residues. With 4 bases removed from V and 0 bases from J, the gap between germline ends came to 10 bases. Germline CDR1 and CDR2: SGHKS and YYEKEE (reference sequence). The CDR3 DNA reads TGTGCCAGCAGCCCGCCGCAGATGAACACTGAAGCTTTCTTT. Encoded protein: CASSPPQMNTEAFF.

V is TRBV5-4 and J is TRBJ2-3; 12 bases map to TRBD2. After removal of 3 bases from V and 4 bases from J, the junction contained 9 bases not matched to a gene. This CDR3 contains 17 residues. Germline V gives CDR1 SGHNT, CDR2 YYREEE (reference sequence). The DNA for the CDR3 is TGTGCCAGCAGCTACGGACTAGCGGGATTGTTCGCAGATACGCAGTATTTT. Translating it yields CASSYGLAGLFADTQYF.

Only a few counts were recorded for this clone. The chain links TRBV6-5 to TRBJ2-2, with D possibly TRBD2 on 5 matching bases. CDR3 size: 14 residues. V lost 8 bases, J lost 0 bases, and 10 bases lay in between. The germline CDR1 and CDR2 sequences are MNHEY and SVGAGI. Here the CDR3 DNA reads TGTGCCAGCCATACGGGAACGAACACCGGGGAGCTGTTTTTT. Translating gives CASHTGTNTGELFF.

This chain links TRBV5-8 with TRBJ1-4; no definite D call. Germline loops: CDR1 SGHTS, CDR2 YDEGEE. The CDR3 totals 16 residues. V was pared by 1 base and J by 3 bases, with 13 bases between. DNA for the CDR3: TGTGCCAGCAGCTTGTTTCTCTCGAGGGCTAATGAAAAACTGTTTTTT. Its protein product is CASSLFLSRANEKLFF.

V usage is TRBV18 and J usage is TRBJ2-5; 12 bases agree with TRBD2. Trimming cost V 6 bases and J 2 bases; bases outside gene matches: 16. CDR1 is KGHSH, CDR2 LQKENI, per germline. The CDR3 extends over 19 amino acids. CDR3: CASSPLLAGGRIVQETQYF. DNA for the CDR3: TGTGCCAGCTCCCCGTTACTAGCGGGAGGCCGGATTGTTCAAGAGACCCAGTACTTC.

The chain couples TRBV5-5 to TRBJ2-1; D is possibly TRBD2 (5 bases). V was pared by 4 bases and J by 1 base, with 9 bases between. The CDR3 has 14 amino acids. CDR1 and CDR2 from the germline V gene are SGHKS and YYEKEE (reference sequence). The DNA for the CDR3 is TGTGCCAGCAGCCCTCCGGGATCCTACAATGAGCAGTTCTTC. Encoded protein: CASSPPGSYNEQFF.

This clone was counted a few times. J is TRBJ1-4 and V is TRBV6-1, with TRBD1 matching over 7 bases. Per germline, CDR1 MNHNS and CDR2 SASEGT. CDR3 size: 14 residues. Germline trimming cut 5 bases from V and 2 bases from J; bases unmatched to any gene: 2. DNA of the CDR3: TGTGCCAGCAGTCGGACAGGTACTAATGAAAAACTGTTTTTT. This codes for CASSRTGTNEKLFF.

The rearrangement joins TRBV11-2 to TRBJ1-6, with D perhaps matching TRBD1 (6 bases). The V gene lost 6 bases and the J gene lost 9 bases, with 21 bases spanning the gap. Germline values: CDR1 SGHAT, CDR2 FQNNGV. This CDR3 is built from 16 residues. This CDR3 is CASRSPGGRGGSPLHF. In DNA, the CDR3 is TGTGCCAGCAGATCCCCTGGGGGCAGGGGCGGTTCACCCCTCCACTTT.

The table lists this clone with a few counts. The rearrangement uses TRBV6-5 and TRBJ2-7; 9 bases agree with TRBD2. The CDR3 is 16 residues long. From germline, CDR1 is MNHEY and CDR2 SVGAGI. The V and J ends lost 0 bases and 2 bases, in that order; junction bases with no gene match: 5. The CDR3 region is CASSYSRTSATYEQYF. The CDR3 DNA reads as TGTGCCAGCAGTTACTCTCGGACTAGCGCGACCTACGAGCAGTACTTC.

The CDR3 bases are TGTGCCAGCAGCACGACAGGGCGTCTGTTCTTC. Protein product: CASSTTGRLFF. The chain uses TRBV11-3 and TRBJ2-1, with 7 bases lining up with TRBD1. Germline CDR1 SGHNT, CDR2 YENEEA. This CDR3 is 11 amino acids long. Losses at the gene ends were 5 bases for V and 15 bases for J; bases not matched to a gene: 7. Combining the CDR3 with reference TRBV11-3 and TRBJ2-1 gives the whole variable domain EAGVVQSPRYKIIEKKQPVAFWCNPISGHNTLYWYLQNLGQGPELLIRYENEEAVDDSQLPKDRFSAERLKGVDSTLKIQPAELGDSAVYLCASSTTGRLFFGPGTRLTVL.

The gene calls are TRBV19 and TRBJ2-1; TRBD1 matches at 8 bases. Germline loops: CDR1 LNHDA, CDR2 SQIVND (reference sequence). V lost 5 bases to trimming and J lost 4 bases; unmatched junction nucleotides: 7. The CDR3 is made up of 15 amino acids. The CDR3 loop is CASSDDRGYYNEQFF. The CDR3 nucleotides are TGTGCCAGTAGTGATGACAGGGGATATTACAATGAGCAGTTCTTC. The whole variable domain, remainder taken from reference TRBV19 and TRBJ2-1, is DGGITQSPKYLFRKEGQNVTLSCEQNLNHDAMYWYRQDPGQGLRLIYYSQIVNDFQKGDIAEGYSVSREKKESFPLTVTSAQKNPTAFYLCASSDDRGYYNEQFFGPGTRLTVL.